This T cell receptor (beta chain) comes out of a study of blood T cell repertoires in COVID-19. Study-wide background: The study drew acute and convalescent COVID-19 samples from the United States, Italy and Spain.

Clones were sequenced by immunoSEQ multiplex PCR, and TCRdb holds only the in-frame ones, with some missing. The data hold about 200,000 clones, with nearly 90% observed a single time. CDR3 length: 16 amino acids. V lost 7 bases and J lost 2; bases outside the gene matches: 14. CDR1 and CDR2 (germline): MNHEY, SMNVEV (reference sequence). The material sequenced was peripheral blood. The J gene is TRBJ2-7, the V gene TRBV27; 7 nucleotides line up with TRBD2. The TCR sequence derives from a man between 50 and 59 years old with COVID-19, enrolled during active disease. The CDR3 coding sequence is TGTGCCAGCAATCCGCGGGGGAGGTCCCTGACCTACGAGCAGTACTTC. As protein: CASNPRGRSLTYEQYF.